This T cell receptor (beta chain) came from a study of shared clonotypes between healthy human individuals. CD45RA-negative memory and CD45RA+ naive subsets were split from the CD4+ cells. Per the germline V gene, CDR1 is MDHEN and CDR2 is SYDVKM. V was clipped by 6 bases and J by 1 base; unmatched bases: 8. This CDR3 region has 15 residues. Replicate PCRs for sorted subsets used 200 ng DNA; this equaled around 28,000 T cell genomes. Generated by immunoSEQ multiplex PCR, the TCRdb table keeps only in-frame clones and is missing some. The sample lists over 2 million clones, roughly 94% occurring once. With regard to this clone: Its target is unknown.

Study outcomes and limitations: The four-donor shared clonotypes exceeded non-shared clonotypes in generation probability, with non-shared ones scoring lower. Rarefaction demonstrated incomplete sorted-subset sequencing despite large depth.

V usage is TRBV28 and J usage is TRBJ1-1, with 7 bases aligning to TRBD1. The TCR comes from a man between 18 and 35 years old in good health. Material: naive CD4+ T cells sorted from blood. Subset denoted: CD45RA+ positively selected. The CDR3 nucleotides read TGTGCCAGCAGCAGAAGGACAGGAACGAACACTGAAGCTTTCTTT. Its translation: CASSRRTGTNTEAFF.